This T cell receptor (beta chain) emerged from a study of blood T cell repertoires in COVID-19. Germline CDR1 SGHTA, CDR2 FQGTGA. The CDR3 extends over 13 amino acids. V shed 5 bases and J 6 bases; nucleotides not matched to a gene: 7. Using immunoSEQ multiplex PCR, the repertoire was profiled, and TCRdb retains in-frame clones only, with some absent. The table lists some 210,000 clones, 80% to 90% of them singletons. The chain carries TRBV7-3 and TRBJ2-7, with TRBD1 matching over 7 bases. The clonotype was recovered from a woman aged 50 to 65 with active or convalescent COVID-19. The sequenced material came from peripheral blood. The CDR3 nucleotides are TGTGCCAGCAGCGCCCGTCAGGGGGTCGAGCAGTACTTC. Its protein product is CASSARQGVEQYF.